This T cell receptor beta chain was obtained from a study of blood T cell repertoires in COVID-19. The overall study: The study drew acute and convalescent COVID-19 samples from the United States, Italy and Spain.

CDR3 length equals 16 residues. Germline-derived CDR1 and CDR2 are SGHRS and YFSETQ. V shed 0 bases and J shed 7 bases, with 14 bases lying between them. As originally analysed: Estimation of nucleated cell counts was performed using reference gene primer amplification. The assay was immunoSEQ multiplex PCR, and TCRdb's table has in-frame clones only and misses some. V and J calls and clone size are copied from that table; D and trimming were computed from the DNA. Here the sample spans some 70,000 clones, less than 90% being singletons. The clonotype originates from an older man with acute or convalescent COVID-19. The V gene is TRBV5-1, the J gene TRBJ1-6; no clear D. The sample was peripheral blood. The CDR3 DNA is TGCGCCAGCAGCTTGGATACGCAATTAGCAAATTCACCCCTCCACTTT. As protein: CASSLDTQLANSPLHF. The entire variable domain, with the rest obtained from reference TRBV5-1 and TRBJ1-6, is as follows: KAGVTQTPRYLIKTRGQQVTLSCSPISGHRSVSWYQQTPGQGLQFLFEYFSETQRNKGNFPGRFSGRQFSNSRSEMNVSTLELGDSALYLCASSLDTQLANSPLHFGNGTRLTVT.